This T cell receptor beta chain was captured by sequencing in a study of Graves' ophthalmopathy and Graves' hyperthyroidism. Study summary: There was a collection of peripheral blood at initial diagnosis, before any treatment.

About this clonotype: An end of the junction does not agree with germline; a read error may underlie this.

Using RNA transcripts, the TCR beta CDR3 regions were amplified. Amplification began with first-round RT-PCR using HTBI primers, then second-round multiplex PCR was performed. Each CDR3 protein gets one entry after TCRdb re-called the multiplex PCR reads with MiXCR. The sample contains roughly 51,000 distinct CDR3 sequences, 50% to 65% of which appear only once. The CDR3 length is 14 residues. CDR1 is WNHNN and CDR2 is SYGVQD in the germline V gene (reference sequence). The receptor comes from an adult man with Graves' ophthalmopathy. The material sequenced was peripheral blood. The V and J genes are TRBV10-1 and TRBJ2-3; D is uncertain. For the CDR3, the DNA is TGCGCCAGCAGTGAGTCCAGGTATTCAGATACGCGGTATTTT. Amino acids: CASSESRYSDTRYF.